A single sample is the source of the 8 T cell receptor beta chains below, sequenced in a study of early T cells in non-severe SARS-CoV-2 infection. TCRdb re-analysed the 5' RACE reads in MiXCR, keeping a single row per CDR3 protein. The data show 95,000 to 110,000 distinct CDR3 sequences, over 8.5% seen once. The source material was whole blood. Source of these receptors: an adult who was a healthcare worker with PCR-confirmed SARS-CoV-2 infection or an uninfected control (not recorded which).

This clonotype has more than one count but fewer than ten. The chain carries TRBV11-2 and TRBJ2-7; a possible D gene is TRBD2 (6 bases). The CDR3 is made up of 12 amino acids. Between the trimmed V and J ends, which lost 2 bases and 6 bases, there was a span of 8 bases. CDR1 SGHAT and CDR2 FQNNGV come from the germline V gene. The CDR3, as DNA: TGTGCCAGCAGCTTAACCGGGGGCGAGCAGTACTTC. It is translated as CASSLTGGEQYF. The entire variable domain, with the rest obtained from reference TRBV11-2 and TRBJ2-7, is as follows: EAGVAQSPRYKIIEKRQSVAFWCNPISGHATLYWYQQILGQGPKLLIQFQNNGVVDDSQLPKDRFSAERLKGVDSTLKIQPAKLEDSAVYLCASSLTGGEQYFGPGTRLTVT.

This clonotype was seen at least ten times. This chain links TRBV4-1 with TRBJ2-7, with 10 positions matching TRBD1. J was trimmed by 4 bases and V by 1 base; bases with no gene match: 4. CDR3 length: 15 residues. Germline CDR1 reads MGHRA; CDR2 reads YSYEKL. The CDR3 protein is CASSQAGQGIYEQYF. The CDR3 nucleotides are TGCGCCAGCAGCCAAGCGGGACAGGGGATTTACGAGCAGTACTTC.

The chain has TRBV9 and TRBJ1-2; perhaps TRBD1 as D (5 bases). The length of the CDR3 is 11 residues. Germline V CDR1 and CDR2: SGDLS, YYNGEE. V was trimmed by 3 bases and J by 6 bases, leaving 6 bases between them. CDR3 nucleotide sequence: TGTGCCAGCAGCGAGGACAATGGCTACACCTTC. Its protein is CASSEDNGYTF.

This chain connects TRBV29-1 to TRBJ2-1; TRBD1 is a possible D gene (5 bases). Germline CDR1 and CDR2: SQVTM and ANQGSEA. With 3 bases removed from V and 6 bases from J, the gap between germline ends came to 21 bases. This CDR3 has 16 amino acids. CDR3 in DNA: TGCAGCGTTGATGGACACCACCCGGAATTTTCCAATGAGCAGTTCTTC. This sequence encodes CSVDGHHPEFSNEQFF.

In this sample, this clonotype turned up a few times. The V gene is TRBV7-9, the J gene TRBJ2-7; 8 nucleotides align to TRBD2. CDR1 is SEHNR and CDR2 is FQNEAQ in the germline V gene (reference sequence). The CDR3 contains 16 residues. With 5 bases clipped from V and 5 bases from J, the junction kept 14 bases outside the gene matches. The CDR3 loop is CASSRGPGLVWDEQYF. CDR3 sequence (DNA): TGTGCCAGCAGCCGCGGGCCGGGACTAGTCTGGGACGAGCAGTACTTC.

This clonotype was seen only a few times. This chain connects TRBV5-1 to TRBJ1-4, with D unresolved. Trimming pared 0 bases from V and 6 bases from J, leaving 15 bases between. This CDR3 contains 16 residues. Germline V gene lookup returns CDR1 SGHRS and CDR2 YFSETQ. CDR3 in amino acids: CASSLVSGRRDEKLFF. The CDR3 bases are TGCGCCAGCAGCTTGGTTAGTGGCCGTCGTGATGAAAAACTGTTTTTT.

The chain couples TRBV12-3 or TRBV12-4 to TRBJ1-1; TRBD1 is a possible D gene (6 bases). The CDR3 has 13 amino acids. Between the trimmed V and J ends, which lost 7 bases and 1 base, there was a span of 10 bases. The CDR3 bases are TGTGCCAGCAAAGGACAGTGGAACACTGAAGCTTTCTTT. Amino acids: CASKGQWNTEAFF.

The V call is TRBV7-9, the J call TRBJ2-5, with 7 bases that match TRBD2. CDR1 is SEHNR, CDR2 FQNEAQ, per germline (reference sequence). The CDR3 contains 15 residues. Losses at the gene ends were 5 bases for V and 4 bases for J; bases not matched to a gene: 10. The CDR3 DNA follows: TGTGCCAGCAGCGACCAGAGCGGGGTCGGAGAGACCCAGTACTTC. It is translated as CASSDQSGVGETQYF.